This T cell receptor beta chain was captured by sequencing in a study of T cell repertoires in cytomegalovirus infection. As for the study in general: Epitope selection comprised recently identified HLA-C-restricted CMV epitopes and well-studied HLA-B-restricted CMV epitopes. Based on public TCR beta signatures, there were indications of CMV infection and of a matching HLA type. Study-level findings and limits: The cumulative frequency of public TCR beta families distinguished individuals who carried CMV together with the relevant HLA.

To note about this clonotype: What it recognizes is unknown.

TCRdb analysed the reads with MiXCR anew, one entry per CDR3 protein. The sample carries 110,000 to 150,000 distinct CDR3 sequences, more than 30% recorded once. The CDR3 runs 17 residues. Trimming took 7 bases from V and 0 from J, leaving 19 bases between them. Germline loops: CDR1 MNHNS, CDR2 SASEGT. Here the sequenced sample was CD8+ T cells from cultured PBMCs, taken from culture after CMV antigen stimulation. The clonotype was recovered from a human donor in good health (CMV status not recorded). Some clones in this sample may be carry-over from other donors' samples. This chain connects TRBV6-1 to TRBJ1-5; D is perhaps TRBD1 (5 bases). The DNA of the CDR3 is TGTGCCAGCAACTGGGACTTCGCCGCACTTAGCAATCAGCCCCAGCATTTT. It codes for CASNWDFAALSNQPQHF.